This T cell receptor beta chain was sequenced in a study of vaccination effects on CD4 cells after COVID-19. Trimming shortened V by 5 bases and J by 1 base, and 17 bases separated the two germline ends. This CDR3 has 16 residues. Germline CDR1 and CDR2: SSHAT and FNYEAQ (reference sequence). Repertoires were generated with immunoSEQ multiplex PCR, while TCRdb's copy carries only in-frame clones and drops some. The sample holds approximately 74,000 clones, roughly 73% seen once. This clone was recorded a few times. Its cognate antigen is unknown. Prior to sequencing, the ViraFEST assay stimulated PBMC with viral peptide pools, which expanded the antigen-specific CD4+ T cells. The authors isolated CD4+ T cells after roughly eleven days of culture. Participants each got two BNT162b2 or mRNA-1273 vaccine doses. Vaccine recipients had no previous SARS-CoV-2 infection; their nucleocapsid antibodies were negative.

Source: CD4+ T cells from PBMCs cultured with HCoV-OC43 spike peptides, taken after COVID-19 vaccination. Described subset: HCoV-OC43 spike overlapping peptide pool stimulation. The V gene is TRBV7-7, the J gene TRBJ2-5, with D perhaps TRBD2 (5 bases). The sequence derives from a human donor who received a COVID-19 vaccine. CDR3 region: CASSPRPGTSQETQYF. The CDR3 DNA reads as TGTGCCAGCAGCCCGCGACCGGGAACCTCCCAAGAGACCCAGTACTTC.